The T cell receptor (beta chain) described here comes from a study of cytomegalovirus exposure and HLA in healthy donors. Germline loops: CDR1 SQVTM, CDR2 ANQGSEA. The CDR3 length is 13 residues. V gave up 7 bases and J gave up 6 bases, with 16 bases separating them. Study-wide results and limits: Relative to the roughly 640-donor mean, N-insertions were reportedly fewer in an Asian-associated ancestry cluster in a later analysis. Associated with HLA alleles at 0.05 false discovery rate in a later analysis were 16,951 TCR beta sequences. Per a prior analysis, the majority of TCR beta V segments were productive roughly 90% or roughly 30% of the time.

With respect to this clone: What it binds is unknown.

PCR primers comprised 60 Vbeta and 13 Jbeta primers. Libraries were prepared by immunoSEQ multiplex PCR; TCRdb keeps only in-frame clonotypes and omits some of them. The sample records 95,000 to 130,000 clones, around two thirds being singletons. This receptor was identified in a woman aged 40-49 years in good health and CMV-seropositive. The specimen was PBMCs. The chain links TRBV29-1 to TRBJ2-1; D is possibly TRBD2 (6 bases). CDR3 in amino acids: CSGEEISPNEQFF. CDR3 nucleotides: TGCAGCGGGGAGGAGATTTCCCCCAATGAGCAGTTCTTC.